The clone carrying this T cell receptor beta chain has at least ten counts. What it recognizes is unknown. The V gene's germline CDR1 is SQVTM and CDR2 ANQGSEA. The V and J ends lost 3 bases and 6 bases, in that order; junction bases with no gene match: 16. This CDR3 is 16 amino acids long. MiXCR, applied by TCRdb to the 5' RACE reads, yields one record per CDR3 protein. The table has tens of thousands of distinct CDR3 sequences, under 2% seen once. The data originate from a study of neurological immune-mediated disorders. Study-level findings and limits: The study phylogenetically grouped the repertoires of 18 of 34 multiple sclerosis patients into one related-CDR3 cluster, a possible signature.

Sequencing used PBMCs. The chain combines TRBV29-1 with TRBJ2-7; 8 positions agree with TRBD1. The TCR was taken from a woman aged 40 to 50 with multiple sclerosis. The CDR3 coding sequence is TGCAGCGTTGAGAAGGGACAGGCCGGTCTCGTGGTCGAGCAGTACTTC. Residues: CSVEKGQAGLVVEQYF.